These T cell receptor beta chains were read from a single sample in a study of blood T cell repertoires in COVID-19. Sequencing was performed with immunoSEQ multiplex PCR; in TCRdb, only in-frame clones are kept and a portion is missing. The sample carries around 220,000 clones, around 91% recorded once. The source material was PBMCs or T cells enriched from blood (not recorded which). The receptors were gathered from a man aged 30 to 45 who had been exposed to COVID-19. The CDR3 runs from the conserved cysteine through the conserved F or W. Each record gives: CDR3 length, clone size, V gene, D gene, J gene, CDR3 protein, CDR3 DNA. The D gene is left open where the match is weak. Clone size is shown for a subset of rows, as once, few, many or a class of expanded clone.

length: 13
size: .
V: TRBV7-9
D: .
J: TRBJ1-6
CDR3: CASRGTSDSPLHF
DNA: TGTGCCAGCAGAGGGACAAGCGATTCACCCCTCCACTTT

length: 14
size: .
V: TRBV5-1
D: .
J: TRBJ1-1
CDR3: CASSTGGMNTEAFF
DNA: TGCGCCAGCAGCACGGGAGGGATGAACACTGAAGCTTTCTTT

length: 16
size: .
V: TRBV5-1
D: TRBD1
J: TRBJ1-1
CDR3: CASSLGTGSSSTEAFF
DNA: TGCGCCAGCAGCTTGGGGACAGGATCGTCGAGCACTGAAGCTTTCTTT

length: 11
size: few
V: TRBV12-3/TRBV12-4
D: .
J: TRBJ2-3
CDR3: CASSYTDTQYF
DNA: TGTGCCAGCAGCTACACAGATACGCAGTATTTT

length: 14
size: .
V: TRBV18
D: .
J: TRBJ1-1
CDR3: CASSLAVRNTEAFF
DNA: TGTGCCAGCTCGTTAGCTGTCAGGAACACTGAAGCTTTCTTT

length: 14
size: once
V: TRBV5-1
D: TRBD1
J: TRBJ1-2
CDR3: CASSLVGGNYGYTF
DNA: TGCGCCAGCAGCTTGGTAGGGGGCAACTATGGCTACACCTTC

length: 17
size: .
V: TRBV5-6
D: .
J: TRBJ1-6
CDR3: CASSSRTASSYNSPLHF
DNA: TGTGCCAGCAGCTCTAGGACAGCGAGCTCCTATAATTCACCCCTCCACTTT

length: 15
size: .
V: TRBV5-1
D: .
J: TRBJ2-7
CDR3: CASSLGGLSLYEQYF
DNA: TGCGCCAGCAGCTTGGGGGGCCTCAGCCTTTACGAGCAGTACTTC

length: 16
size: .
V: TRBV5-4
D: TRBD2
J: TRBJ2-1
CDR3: CASSLGASGGANEQFF
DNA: TGTGCCAGCAGCTTGGGGGCTAGCGGGGGGGCCAATGAGCAGTTCTTC

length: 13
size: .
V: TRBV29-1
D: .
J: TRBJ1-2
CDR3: CSVGGGAVYGYTF
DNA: TGCAGCGTTGGTGGGGGCGCGGTTTATGGCTACACCTTC

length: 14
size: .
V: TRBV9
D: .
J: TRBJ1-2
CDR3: CASSVGGRTYGYTF
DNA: TGTGCCAGCAGCGTAGGGGGGCGAACCTATGGCTACACCTTC

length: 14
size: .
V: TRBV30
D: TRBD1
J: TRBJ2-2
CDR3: CAWSRDRDTGELFF
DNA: TGTGCCTGGAGTAGGGACAGGGATACCGGGGAGCTGTTTTTT

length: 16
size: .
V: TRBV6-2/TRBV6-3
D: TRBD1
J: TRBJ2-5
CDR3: CASSYSIGQGGETQYF
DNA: TGTGCCAGCAGTTACTCGATAGGACAGGGGGGGGAGACCCAGTACTTC

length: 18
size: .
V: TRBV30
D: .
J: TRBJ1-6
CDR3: CAWSSPAMRSSYNSPLHF
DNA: TGTGCCTGGAGTAGCCCAGCGATGAGGAGCTCCTATAATTCACCCCTCCACTTT

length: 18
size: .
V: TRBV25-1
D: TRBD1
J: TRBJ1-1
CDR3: CASSEFFGTGGADTEAFF
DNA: TGTGCCAGCAGTGAATTTTTCGGGACAGGGGGCGCCGACACTGAAGCTTTCTTT

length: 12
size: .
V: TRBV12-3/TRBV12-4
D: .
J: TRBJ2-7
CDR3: CASSFTGTNPSF
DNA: TGTGCCAGCAGTTTTACCGGGACAAATCCCTCCTTC

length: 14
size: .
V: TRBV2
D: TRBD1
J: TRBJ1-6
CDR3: CASTSDRGTSPLHF
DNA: TGTGCCAGCACCTCGGACAGGGGGACTTCACCCCTCCACTTT

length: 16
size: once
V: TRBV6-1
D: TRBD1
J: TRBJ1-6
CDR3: CASSALGTGGNSPLHF
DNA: TGTGCCAGCAGTGCGCTTGGGACAGGGGGTAATTCACCCCTCCACTTT

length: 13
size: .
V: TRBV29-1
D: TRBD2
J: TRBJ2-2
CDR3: CSVAGGFTGELFF
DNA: TGCAGCGTTGCGGGAGGATTCACCGGGGAGCTGTTTTTT

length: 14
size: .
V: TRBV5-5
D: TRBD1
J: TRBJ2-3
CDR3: CASSRTGGTDTQYF
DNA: TGTGCCAGCAGCAGGACAGGGGGCACAGATACGCAGTATTTT

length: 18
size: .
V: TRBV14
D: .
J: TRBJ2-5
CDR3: CASSQGVIRQGAGETQYF
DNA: TGTGCCAGCAGCCAAGGGGTTATAAGGCAGGGCGCAGGAGAGACCCAGTACTTC

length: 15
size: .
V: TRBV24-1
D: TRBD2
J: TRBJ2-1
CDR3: CATSGAAGGRNEQFF
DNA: TGTGCCACCAGTGGGGCAGCGGGGGGGCGCAATGAGCAGTTCTTC

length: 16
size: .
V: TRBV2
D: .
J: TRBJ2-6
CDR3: CASSAGVHSGANVLTF
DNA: TGTGCCAGCAGTGCAGGGGTGCACTCTGGGGCCAACGTCCTGACTTTC

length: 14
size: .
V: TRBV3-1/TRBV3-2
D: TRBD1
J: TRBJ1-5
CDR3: CASSQETGGRPQHF
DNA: TGTGCCAGCAGCCAAGAGACAGGGGGCCGGCCCCAGCATTTT

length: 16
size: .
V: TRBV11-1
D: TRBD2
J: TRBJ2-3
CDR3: CASSLGGLAITDTQYF
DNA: TGTGCCAGCAGCTTAGGGGGACTAGCGATCACAGATACGCAGTATTTT

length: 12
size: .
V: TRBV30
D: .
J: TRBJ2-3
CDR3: CAWSGSTDTQYF
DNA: TGTGCCTGGTCAGGGAGCACAGATACGCAGTATTTT

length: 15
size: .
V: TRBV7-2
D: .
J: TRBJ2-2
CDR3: CASSSGVGGTGELFF
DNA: TGTGCCAGCAGCTCAGGCGTGGGGGGAACCGGGGAGCTGTTTTTT

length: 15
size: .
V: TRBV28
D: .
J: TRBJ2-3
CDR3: CASSYTDSIPATQYF
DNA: TGTGCCAGCAGTTATACCGACTCCATCCCGGCTACGCAGTATTTT

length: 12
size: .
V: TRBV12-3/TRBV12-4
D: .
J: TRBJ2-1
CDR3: CASSWMGGLRFF
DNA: TGTGCCAGCAGTTGGATGGGGGGTTTACGGTTCTTC

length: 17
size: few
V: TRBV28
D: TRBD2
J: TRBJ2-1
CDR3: CASSLLSGTSSYNEQFF
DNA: TGTGCCAGCAGTCTACTCAGCGGGACGAGCTCCTACAATGAGCAGTTCTTC

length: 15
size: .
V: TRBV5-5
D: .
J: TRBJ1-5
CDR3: CASSLESNSNQPQHF
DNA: TGTGCCAGCAGCTTGGAGAGCAATAGCAATCAGCCCCAGCATTTT

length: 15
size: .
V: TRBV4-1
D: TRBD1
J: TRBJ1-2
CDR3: CASSQVGQGGYGYTF
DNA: TGCGCCAGCAGCCAAGTTGGACAGGGAGGTTACGGCTACACCTTC

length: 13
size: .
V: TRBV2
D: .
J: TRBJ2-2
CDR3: CASSPFPTGELFF
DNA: TGTGCCAGCAGTCCCTTCCCCACCGGGGAGCTGTTTTTT

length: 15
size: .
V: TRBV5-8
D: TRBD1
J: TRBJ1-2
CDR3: CASSLDPGGLDGYTF
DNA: TGTGCCAGCAGCTTGGATCCAGGGGGCTTGGATGGCTACACCTTC

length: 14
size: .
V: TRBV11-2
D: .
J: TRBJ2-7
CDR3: CASSLTGQSYEQYF
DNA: TGTGCCAGCAGCCTTACCGGACAGTCCTACGAGCAGTACTTC

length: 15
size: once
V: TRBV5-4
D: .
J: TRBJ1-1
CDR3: CASSFQTTQNTEAFF
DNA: TGTGCCAGCAGCTTTCAAACCACACAAAACACTGAAGCTTTCTTT

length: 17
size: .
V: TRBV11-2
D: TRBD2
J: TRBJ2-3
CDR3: CASSLGSGGASTDTQYF
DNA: TGTGCCAGCAGCTTAGGTAGCGGGGGGGCTAGCACAGATACGCAGTATTTT

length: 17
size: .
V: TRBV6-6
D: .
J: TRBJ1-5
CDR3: CASSPYQGRYSNQPQHF
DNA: TGTGCCAGCAGTCCATACCAGGGTCGCTATAGCAATCAGCCCCAGCATTTT

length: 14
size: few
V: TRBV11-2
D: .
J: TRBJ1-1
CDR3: CASSLLRGNTEAFF
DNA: TGTGCCAGCAGCCTCCTTCGGGGGAACACTGAAGCTTTCTTT

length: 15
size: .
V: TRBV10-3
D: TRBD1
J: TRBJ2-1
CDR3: CAISEGTGPFNEQFF
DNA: TGTGCCATCAGTGAAGGGACAGGCCCCTTCAATGAGCAGTTCTTC

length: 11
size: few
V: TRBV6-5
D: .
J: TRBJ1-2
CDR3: CASSRNAGYTF
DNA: TGTGCCAGCAGTCGTAATGCGGGCTACACCTTC

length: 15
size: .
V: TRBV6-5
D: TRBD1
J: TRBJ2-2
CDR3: CASSRTGANTGELFF
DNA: TGTGCCAGCAGTCGAACAGGGGCGAACACCGGGGAGCTGTTTTTT

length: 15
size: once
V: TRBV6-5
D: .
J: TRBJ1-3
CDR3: CASRTPQGYGNTIYF
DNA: TGTGCCAGCAGGACCCCACAGGGCTATGGAAACACCATATATTTT